The 10 T cell receptor beta chains reported below all come from one sample, sequenced in a study of monozygotic twins with inflammatory bowel disease (dated by TCRdb to about 2019). Libraries were built with 5' RACE. Instrument on record: Illumina HiSeq 2500. The reads went through TCRdb reprocessing, and each CDR3 protein sequence gets one entry with no DNA. The table for this sample records roughly 170,000 distinct CDR3 sequences. The top ten hold about 7.4% of the sample. The sample was blood. All receptors derive from a human donor with ulcerative colitis or Crohn's disease, or a healthy co-twin of an affected twin (not recorded which).

The gene calls are TRBV20-1 and TRBJ1-2; absent DNA, TCRdb's TRBD1 call cannot be checked. CDR1 is DFQATT and CDR2 is SNEGSKA in the germline V gene (reference sequence). This CDR3 spans 13 amino acids. CDR3 amino acids: CSAETGDYYGYTF.

This chain uses TRBV7-2 with TRBJ2-1. The CDR3 extends over 14 amino acids. CDR1 SGHTA and CDR2 FQGNSA come from the germline V gene. This chain's CDR3 is CASSPQGSYNEQFF.

The rearrangement uses TRBV20-1 and TRBJ2-1; the TRBD2 assignment by TCRdb is unverifiable without DNA. Germline V gives CDR1 DFQATT, CDR2 SNEGSKA (reference sequence). The CDR3 sequence is 16 residues long. CDR3 loop: CSATVLSGRAIDEQFF.

V and J are TRBV5-4 and TRBJ1-2. In germline, CDR1 is SGHNT, CDR2 YYREEE (reference sequence). CDR3 length: 17 residues. The CDR3 here is CASSLARAGTINYGYTF.

The chain uses TRBV15 and TRBJ2-3; as DNA is missing, the TRBD2 call by TCRdb cannot be tested. In germline, CDR1 is LNHNV, CDR2 YYDKDF (reference sequence). The length of the CDR3 is 16 residues. The CDR3 reads CATMRGLAGSKDTQYF.

The chain is built from TRBV5-1 and TRBJ2-2; TCRdb's D gene call, TRBD2, goes unchecked for lack of DNA. The CDR3 has 16 amino acids. The V gene's germline CDR1 is SGHRS and CDR2 YFSETQ. This CDR3 reads CASSPQSEGITGELFF.

The chain recombines TRBV20-1 with TRBJ1-4. Germline CDR1 and CDR2: DFQATT and SNEGSKA (reference sequence). CDR3 length: 13 residues. The chain's CDR3 is CSASGSFNEKLFF.

The chain employs TRBV5-5 and TRBJ1-1; TCRdb proposes TRBD1, but this gene call is untestable without DNA. Germline V gene lookup returns CDR1 SGHKS and CDR2 YYEKEE (reference sequence). This CDR3 has 15 amino acids. The CDR3: CASSLPTGTEHEAFF.

The chain couples TRBV7-2 to TRBJ2-3. The germline CDR1 and CDR2 sequences are SGHTA and FQGNSA. The CDR3 sequence is 11 residues long. CDR3 in amino acids: CASSGGNTQYF.

The rearrangement links TRBV7-2 to TRBJ1-5. Germline CDR1 and CDR2: SGHTA and FQGNSA. CDR3 size: 14 residues. The CDR3 spells CASSSRWSNQPQHF.